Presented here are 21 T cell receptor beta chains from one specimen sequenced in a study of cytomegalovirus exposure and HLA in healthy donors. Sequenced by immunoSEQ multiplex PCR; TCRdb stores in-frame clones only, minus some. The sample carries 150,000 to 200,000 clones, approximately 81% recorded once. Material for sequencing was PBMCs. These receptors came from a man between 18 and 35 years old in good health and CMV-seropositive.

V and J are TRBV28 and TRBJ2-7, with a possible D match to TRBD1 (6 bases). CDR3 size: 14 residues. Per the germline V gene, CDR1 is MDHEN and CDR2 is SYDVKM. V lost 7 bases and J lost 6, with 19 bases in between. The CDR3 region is CASTTSGETGEQYF. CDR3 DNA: TGTGCCAGCACCACCTCAGGGGAAACCGGCGAGCAGTACTTC.

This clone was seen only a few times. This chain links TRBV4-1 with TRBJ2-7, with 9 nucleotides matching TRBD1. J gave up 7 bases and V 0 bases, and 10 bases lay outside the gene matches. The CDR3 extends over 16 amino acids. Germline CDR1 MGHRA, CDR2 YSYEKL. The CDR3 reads CASSQDWTGVTREQYF. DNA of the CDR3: TGCGCCAGCAGCCAAGATTGGACAGGGGTAACGAGGGAGCAGTACTTC.

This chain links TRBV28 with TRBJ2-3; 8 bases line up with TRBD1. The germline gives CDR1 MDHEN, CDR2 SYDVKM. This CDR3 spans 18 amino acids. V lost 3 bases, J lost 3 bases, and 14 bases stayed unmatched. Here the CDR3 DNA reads TGTGCCAGCAGTTTGAATGGGCCAGGGGGCGCGTGGACAGATACGCAGTATTTT. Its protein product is CASSLNGPGGAWTDTQYF. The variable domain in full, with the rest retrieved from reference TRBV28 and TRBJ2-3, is DVKVTQSSRYLVKRTGEKVFLECVQDMDHENMFWYRQDPGLGLRLIYFSYDVKMKEKGDIPEGYSVSREKKERFSLILESASTNQTSMYLCASSLNGPGGAWTDTQYFGPGTRLTVL.

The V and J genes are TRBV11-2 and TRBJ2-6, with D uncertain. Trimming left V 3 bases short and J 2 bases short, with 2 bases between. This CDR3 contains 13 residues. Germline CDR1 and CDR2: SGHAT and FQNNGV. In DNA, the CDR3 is TGTGCCAGCAGCTTCGCTGGGGCCAACGTCCTGACTTTC. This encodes CASSFAGANVLTF.

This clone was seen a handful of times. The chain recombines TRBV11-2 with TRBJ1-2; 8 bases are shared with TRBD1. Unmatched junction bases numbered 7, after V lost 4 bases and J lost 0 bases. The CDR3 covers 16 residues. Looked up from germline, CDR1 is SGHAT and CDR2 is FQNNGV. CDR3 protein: CASSSGQGAANYGYTF. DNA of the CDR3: TGTGCCAGCAGCTCTGGACAGGGCGCTGCTAACTATGGCTACACCTTC.

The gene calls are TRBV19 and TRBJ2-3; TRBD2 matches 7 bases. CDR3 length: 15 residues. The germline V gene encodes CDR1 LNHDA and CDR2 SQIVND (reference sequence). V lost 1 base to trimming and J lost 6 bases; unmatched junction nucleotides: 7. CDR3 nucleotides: TGTGCCAGTAGTATAGTGGCGGGAGTTAGCGATACGCAGTATTTT. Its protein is CASSIVAGVSDTQYF.

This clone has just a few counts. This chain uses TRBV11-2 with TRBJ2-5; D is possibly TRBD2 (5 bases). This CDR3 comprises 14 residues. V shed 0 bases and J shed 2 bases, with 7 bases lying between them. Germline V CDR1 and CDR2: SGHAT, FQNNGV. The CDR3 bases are TGTGCCAGCAGCTTAGATACGGGACAAGAGACCCAGTACTTC. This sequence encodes CASSLDTGQETQYF. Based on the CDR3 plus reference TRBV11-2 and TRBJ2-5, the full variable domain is EAGVAQSPRYKIIEKRQSVAFWCNPISGHATLYWYQQILGQGPKLLIQFQNNGVVDDSQLPKDRFSAERLKGVDSTLKIQPAKLEDSAVYLCASSLDTGQETQYFGPGTRLLVL.

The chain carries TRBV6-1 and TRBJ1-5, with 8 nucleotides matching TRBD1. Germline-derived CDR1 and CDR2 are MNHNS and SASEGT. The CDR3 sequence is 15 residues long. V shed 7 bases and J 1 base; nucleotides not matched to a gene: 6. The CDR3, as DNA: TGTGCCAGCACCGGATGGACAGGGAGCAATCAGCCCCAGCATTTT. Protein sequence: CASTGWTGSNQPQHF.

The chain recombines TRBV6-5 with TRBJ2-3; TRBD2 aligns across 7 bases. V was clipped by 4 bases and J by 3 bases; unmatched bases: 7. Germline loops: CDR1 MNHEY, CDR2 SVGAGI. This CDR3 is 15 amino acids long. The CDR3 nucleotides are TGTGCCAGCAGTTCTAGCTCCGGGGGGACAGATACGCAGTATTTT. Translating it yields CASSSSSGGTDTQYF.

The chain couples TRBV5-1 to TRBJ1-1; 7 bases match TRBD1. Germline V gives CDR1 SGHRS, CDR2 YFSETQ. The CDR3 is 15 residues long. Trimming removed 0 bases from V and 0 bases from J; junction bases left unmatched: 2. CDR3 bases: TGCGCCAGCAGCTTGGTACAGGGGATGAACACTGAAGCTTTCTTT. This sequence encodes CASSLVQGMNTEAFF.

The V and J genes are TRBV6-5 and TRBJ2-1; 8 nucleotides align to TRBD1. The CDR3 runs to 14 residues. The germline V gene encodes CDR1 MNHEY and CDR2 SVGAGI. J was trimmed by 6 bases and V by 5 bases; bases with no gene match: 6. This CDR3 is CASSTGTGGNEQFF. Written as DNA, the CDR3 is TGTGCCAGCAGTACCGGTACAGGGGGCAATGAGCAGTTCTTC.

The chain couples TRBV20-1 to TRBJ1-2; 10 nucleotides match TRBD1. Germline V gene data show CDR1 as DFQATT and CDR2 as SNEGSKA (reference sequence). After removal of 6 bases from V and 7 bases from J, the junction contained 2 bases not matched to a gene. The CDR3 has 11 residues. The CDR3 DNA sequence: TGCAGTGCCCGGACAGGGGGTGGCTACACCTTC. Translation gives CSARTGGGYTF.

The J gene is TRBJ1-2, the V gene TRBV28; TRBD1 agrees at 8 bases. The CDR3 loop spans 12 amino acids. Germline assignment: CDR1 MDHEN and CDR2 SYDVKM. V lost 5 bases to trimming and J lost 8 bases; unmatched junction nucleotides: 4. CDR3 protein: CASSATGVGYTF. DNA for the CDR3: TGTGCCAGCAGTGCGACAGGGGTGGGCTACACCTTC.

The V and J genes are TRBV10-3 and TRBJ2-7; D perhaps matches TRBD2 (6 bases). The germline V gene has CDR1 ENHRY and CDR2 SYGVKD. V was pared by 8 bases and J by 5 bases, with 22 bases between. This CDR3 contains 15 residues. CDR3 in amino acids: CAIEGFRGGRNEQYF. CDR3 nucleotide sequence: TGTGCCATCGAGGGCTTTCGTGGGGGGAGGAACGAGCAGTACTTC.

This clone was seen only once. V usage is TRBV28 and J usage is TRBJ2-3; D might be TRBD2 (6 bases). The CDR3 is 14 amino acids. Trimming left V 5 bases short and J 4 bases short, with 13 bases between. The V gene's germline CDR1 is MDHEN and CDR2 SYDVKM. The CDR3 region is CASSASGTSDTQYF. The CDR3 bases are TGTGCCAGCAGTGCATCCGGGACTTCAGATACGCAGTATTTT.

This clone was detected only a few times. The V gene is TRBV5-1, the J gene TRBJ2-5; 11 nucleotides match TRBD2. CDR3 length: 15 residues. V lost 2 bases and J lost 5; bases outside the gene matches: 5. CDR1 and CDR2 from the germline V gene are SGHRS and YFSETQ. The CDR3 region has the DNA TGCGCCAGCAGCTTTAGCGGGGGGGCCCTTGAGACCCAGTACTTC. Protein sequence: CASSFSGGALETQYF.

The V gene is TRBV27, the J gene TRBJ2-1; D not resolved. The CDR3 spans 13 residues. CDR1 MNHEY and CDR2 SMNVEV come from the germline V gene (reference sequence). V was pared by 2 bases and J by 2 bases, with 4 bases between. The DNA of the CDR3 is TGTGCCAGCAGTTTACGGGCCTACAATGAGCAGTTCTTC. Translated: CASSLRAYNEQFF.

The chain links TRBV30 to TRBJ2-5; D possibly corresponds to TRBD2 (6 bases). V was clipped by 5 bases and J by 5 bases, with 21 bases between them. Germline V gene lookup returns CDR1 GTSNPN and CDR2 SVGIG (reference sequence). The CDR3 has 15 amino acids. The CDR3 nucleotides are TGTGCCTGGGACGAAAGCCGGGGCGGAGGGGAGACCCAGTACTTC. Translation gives CAWDESRGGGETQYF.

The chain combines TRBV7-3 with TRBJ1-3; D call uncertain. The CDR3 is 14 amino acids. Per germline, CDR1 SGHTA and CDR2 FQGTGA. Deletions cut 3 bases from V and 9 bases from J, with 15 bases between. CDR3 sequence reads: CASSFGVQYGTIYF. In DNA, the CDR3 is TGTGCCAGCAGCTTCGGGGTCCAGTATGGCACCATATATTTT.

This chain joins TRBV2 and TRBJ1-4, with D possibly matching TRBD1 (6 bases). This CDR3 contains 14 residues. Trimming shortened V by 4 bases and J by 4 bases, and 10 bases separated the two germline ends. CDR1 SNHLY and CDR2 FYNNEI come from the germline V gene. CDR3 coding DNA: TGTGCCAGCAGTGGGACAGCGGTTAATGAAAAACTGTTTTTT. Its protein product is CASSGTAVNEKLFF.

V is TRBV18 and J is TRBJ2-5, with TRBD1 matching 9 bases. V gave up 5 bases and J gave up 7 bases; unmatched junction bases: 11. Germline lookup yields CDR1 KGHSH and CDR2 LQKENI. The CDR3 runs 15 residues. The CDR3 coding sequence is TGTGCCAGCTCATTAACGACAGGGGGAAAGGCGACCCAGTACTTC. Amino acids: CASSLTTGGKATQYF.